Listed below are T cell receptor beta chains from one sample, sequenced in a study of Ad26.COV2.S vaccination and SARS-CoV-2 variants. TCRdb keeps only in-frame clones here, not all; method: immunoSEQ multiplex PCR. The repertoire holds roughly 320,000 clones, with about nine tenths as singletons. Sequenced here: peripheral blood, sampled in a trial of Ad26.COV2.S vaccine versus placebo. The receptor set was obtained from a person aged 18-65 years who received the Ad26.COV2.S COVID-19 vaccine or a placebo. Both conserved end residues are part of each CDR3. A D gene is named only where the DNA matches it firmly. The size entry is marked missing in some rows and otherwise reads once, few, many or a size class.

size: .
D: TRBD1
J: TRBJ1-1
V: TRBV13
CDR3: CASSLGTGLSEAFF
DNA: TGTGCCAGCAGCTTAGGGACAGGGCTGAGTGAAGCTTTCTTT

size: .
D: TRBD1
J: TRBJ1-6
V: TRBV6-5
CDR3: CASSYDRVWSPLHF
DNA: TGTGCCAGCAGTTACGACAGGGTTTGGTCACCCCTCCACTTT

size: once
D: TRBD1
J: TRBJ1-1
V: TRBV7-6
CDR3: CASSARQGSNTEAFF
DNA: TGTGCCAGCAGCGCCAGACAGGGATCGAACACTGAAGCTTTCTTT

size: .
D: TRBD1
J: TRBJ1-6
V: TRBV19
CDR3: CASSGQGARDSPLHF
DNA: TGTGCCAGTAGTGGGCAGGGGGCGCGAGATTCACCCCTCCACTTT

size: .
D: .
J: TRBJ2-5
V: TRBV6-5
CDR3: CASSRTHQETQYF
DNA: TGTGCCAGCAGCAGGACGCACCAAGAGACCCAGTACTTC

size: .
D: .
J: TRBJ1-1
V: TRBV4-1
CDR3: CASSQAGDYTEAFF
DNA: TGCGCCAGCAGCCAAGCAGGAGACTACACTGAAGCTTTCTTT

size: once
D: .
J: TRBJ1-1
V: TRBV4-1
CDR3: CASSLSGGPEAFF
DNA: TGCGCCAGCAGCCTGTCCGGGGGGCCTGAAGCTTTCTTT

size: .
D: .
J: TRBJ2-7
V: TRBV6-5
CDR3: CASSYGSGYEQYF
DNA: TGTGCCAGCAGTTACGGGTCTGGGTACGAGCAGTACTTC

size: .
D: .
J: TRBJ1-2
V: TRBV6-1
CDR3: CASSDPQRGWGYTF
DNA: TGTGCCAGCAGTGACCCACAACGGGGTTGGGGCTACACCTTC

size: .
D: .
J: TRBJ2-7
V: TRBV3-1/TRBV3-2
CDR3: CASSPGPVLGEQYF
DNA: TGTGCCAGCAGCCCCGGTCCCGTGTTGGGCGAGCAGTACTTC

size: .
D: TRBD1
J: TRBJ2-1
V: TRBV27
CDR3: CASSLQGQGINEQFF
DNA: TGTGCCAGCAGTTTACAAGGACAGGGGATCAATGAGCAGTTCTTC

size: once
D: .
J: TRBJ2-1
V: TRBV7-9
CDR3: CASSVTGFGEQFF
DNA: TGTGCCAGCAGCGTTACAGGGTTCGGGGAGCAGTTCTTC